What follows describes a single T cell receptor (beta chain). The clone's antigen remains unknown. No much larger clonotype is one base removed from it; base qualities were not supplied. The CDR3 runs 13 residues from the cysteine to the phenylalanine. Just the 39-base CDR3 DNA is kept, in frame starting at base 1. Sequences SGHTS (CDR1) and YDEGEE (CDR2) are obtained from the germline V gene. Using the deep immunoSEQ assay, multiplex PCR amplified TCR CDR3 regions from genomic DNA. Extracted genomic DNA from each cell subset was spread evenly across all wells of several immunoSEQ 96-well plates, with each plate serving as a replicate. Each replicate PCR for sorted subsets received roughly 0.2 ug genomic DNA, equal to tens of thousands of T cell genomes. Purified libraries were measured with a Qubit 3.0 fluorometer, size-checked on a Bioanalyzer 2100, and measured again with the KAPA Library Quantification kit. A separate single-read 150-cycle Illumina NextSeq 550 flow cell was used to sequence each immunoSEQ 96-well plate. The authors' pipeline ran thus. Because the immunoSEQ output held only junctional sequences and lacked quality scores, the filtering could not match the filtering applied to full-length reads. To assign V/J genes and CDR3, sequences were annotated using PyIR, a Python wrapper for IgBLAST v1.9, with IMGT germline references. Reads with weak V/J assignments (E-value above 1e-6), missing CDR3, stop codons, out-of-frame junctions, or ambiguous translated residues were removed. A V3J clonotype was defined by an identical inferred V gene, J gene, and CDR3 amino acid sequence. The percentage overlap between two repertoires was calculated by dividing the number of shared unique clonotypes by the size of the smaller repertoire. Three approaches were used to assess repertoire richness: RTK rarefaction, the Chao1 estimator, and Recon v2.1 estimates of unobserved clonotypes. For all TCRbeta clonotypes obtained by the gDNA method from four donors, generation probabilities were computed with OLGA. The immuneACCESS repertoire file appears here via TCRdb, limited to in-frame rearrangements. These files lack a portion of the clones; in checked studies, under half of the deficit traces to unresolved V genes, and the cause of the others is not known. That table gives V, J and clone size, and the DNA gave D and trimming. The sample table records hundreds of thousands of clones; around 96% of these occur just once. The leading ten clones occupy about 0.11% of the sample.

CD8 naive samples were CD45RO-negative cells positively selected for CCR7, giving a CD45RA+CCR7+ population that excluded TemRA cells. The donors were healthy, HIV-negative adults who had no recently reported acute infections or vaccinations. All donors were Caucasian adults living in Nashville, Tennessee, USA. Blood was collected by leukapheresis, and PBMCs were isolated by Ficoll-Histopaque density gradient centrifugation and then cryopreserved in liquid nitrogen vapor phase. Purity and quantity of every magnetically sorted T cell population were checked by analytical flow cytometry. Each sorted fraction had its genomic DNA isolated and then quantified by UV absorbance on a Nanodrop 2000c. The data belong to a study of shared clonotypes between healthy human individuals (TCRdb year 2020). Study-wide context: The cohort comprised two women and three men aged 18 to 49 years. For each donor, CD4 naive and CD4 memory were each given three plates, CD8 naive was given two plates, and CD8 memory was given one plate. To estimate repertoire size and how much clonotypes are shared between individuals, the study performed deep sequencing of blood TCR repertoires from a few healthy adults. Different laboratories and diverse techniques were used to prepare libraries and sequence TCR repertoires, to increase sequencing depth and limit assay-specific biases. Between about 0.8 and 9 billion PBMCs per donor were obtained by leukapheresis. Beyond this particular receptor, the publication reports: Even with the large sequencing depth, rarefaction of the sorted-subset datasets indicated that sequencing was incomplete. The genetic and exposure-history diversity represented was limited by the small number of donors. Naive subsets generally had larger estimated clonotype richness than memory subsets did. Pairwise subsampling led to the expectation that sequencing depth would affect the degree of clonotype sharing among donors. When four donors were compared, the shared fraction of clonotypes was around 5% for naive CD4, about 4% for naive CD8, more than 2% for memory CD4, and 0.4% for memory CD8. Compared with non-shared clonotypes, clonotypes shared by all four sorted-subset donors had higher generation probabilities. Only blood was sampled, and tissue TCR repertoires likely differ from those in blood.

Recombination connected TRBV5-8 to TRBJ2-5; matching of 5 bases hints at TRBD1 as the D gene. The DNA end favors TRBJ2-7, so the J call may be wrong. Material: naive CD8+ T cells sorted from blood. Per the publication, the cell subset or site label means: CD45RA+CCR7+. The TCR comes from a woman aged 30 to 39 in good health. The DNA reads TGTGCCAGCAGCTTGGTAGGGGTGGACGAGCAGTACTTC. Its product reads: CASSLVGVDEQYF.